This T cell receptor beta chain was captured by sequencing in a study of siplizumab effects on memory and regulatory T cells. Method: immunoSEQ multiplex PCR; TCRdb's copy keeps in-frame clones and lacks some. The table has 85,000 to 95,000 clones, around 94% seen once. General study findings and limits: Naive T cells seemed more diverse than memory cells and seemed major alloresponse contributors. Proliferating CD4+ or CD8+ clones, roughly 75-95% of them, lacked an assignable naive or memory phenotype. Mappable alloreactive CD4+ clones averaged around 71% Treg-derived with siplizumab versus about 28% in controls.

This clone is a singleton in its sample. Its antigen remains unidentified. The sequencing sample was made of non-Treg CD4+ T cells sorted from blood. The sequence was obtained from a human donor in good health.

The CDR3 here is CASSTRTGLMNTEAFF. In DNA, the CDR3 is TGTGCCAGTAGTACAAGGACAGGGCTCATGAACACTGAAGCTTTCTTT. V usage is TRBV19 and J usage is TRBJ1-1, with TRBD1 matching 8 bases. Germline V gene data show CDR1 as LNHDA and CDR2 as SQIVND (reference sequence). The CDR3 loop spans 16 amino acids. J gave up 0 bases and V 4 bases, and 7 bases lay outside the gene matches.